These 30 T cell receptor beta chains originate from one sample sequenced in a study of human T cells and chemical hapten exposure. Via MiXCR, TCRdb re-called the RACE reads, giving one row per CDR3 protein. Here the sample spans about 74,000 distinct CDR3 sequences, roughly 15% being singletons. Specified time point: pre-sensitization, week 0. The treatment here: therapeutic diphenylcyclopropenone sensitization with weekly scalp DPC. The material sequenced was whole blood, taken in connection with sensitization to the hapten diphenylcyclopropenone (DPC). The receptors derive from a woman aged 45-65 years with alopecia areata. Some clones in this sample may be carry-over from other donors' samples.

The chain recombines TRBV7-9 with TRBJ1-1, with D maybe TRBD1 (6 bases). The germline V gene encodes CDR1 SEHNR and CDR2 FQNEAQ (reference sequence). V lost 0 bases and J 11 bases, leaving 16 bases between the germline ends. The CDR3 has 14 amino acids. The DNA for the CDR3 is TGTGCCAGCAGCTTAGCGGGCAGGGGCAGTTCGGCTTTCTTT. This translates into CASSLAGRGSSAFF.

This clonotype was counted a few times. This sequence joins TRBV12-3 or TRBV12-4 and TRBJ1-1; no firm D call. This CDR3 spans 13 amino acids. V gave up 6 bases and J gave up 0 bases, with 8 bases separating them. The CDR3 nucleotides are TGTGCCAGCAGGGAACATCTGAACACTGAAGCTTTCTTT. It codes for CASREHLNTEAFF.

The chain is built from TRBV29-1 and TRBJ1-1; tentative D call: TRBD1 (5 bases). The ends were cut back, 1 base at V and 4 bases at J, with 10 bases in the middle. The CDR3 totals 13 residues. Looked up from germline, CDR1 is SQVTM and CDR2 is ANQGSEA. CDR3 DNA sequence: TGCAGCGTTGAAGTAGGGGTCGGCACTGAAGCTTTCTTT. Protein product: CSVEVGVGTEAFF.

The gene calls are TRBV5-1 and TRBJ1-4, with TRBD1 identical over 10 bases. The junction had 1 base not matched to a gene; V was cut back by 0 bases and J by 8 bases. Germline V CDR1 and CDR2: SGHRS, YFSETQ. This CDR3 region has 14 residues. The CDR3 sequence: CASSLGQGAEKLFF. The DNA for the CDR3 is TGCGCCAGCAGCTTGGGACAGGGGGCAGAAAAACTGTTTTTT.

V usage is TRBV9 and J usage is TRBJ2-1, with 7 nucleotides matching TRBD1. The germline gives CDR1 SGDLS, CDR2 YYNGEE. This CDR3 is built from 16 residues. After removal of 4 bases from V and 2 bases from J, the junction contained 9 bases not matched to a gene. The DNA for the CDR3 is TGTGCCAGCAGCACCCTGACAGGGTCCGCCTACAATGAGCAGTTCTTC. Translating gives CASSTLTGSAYNEQFF.

This clonotype was seen more than once but under ten times. The chain couples TRBV9 to TRBJ2-7; D is unclear. Per the germline V gene, CDR1 is SGDLS and CDR2 is YYNGEE. The CDR3 sequence is 14 residues long. V was pared by 0 bases and J by 0 bases, with 7 bases between. CDR3 in amino acids: CASSVGGPSYEQYF. CDR3 coding DNA: TGTGCCAGCAGCGTAGGAGGCCCCTCCTACGAGCAGTACTTC. Full variable domain (outside the CDR3, taken from reference TRBV9 and TRBJ2-7): DSGVTQTPKHLITATGQRVTLRCSPRSGDLSVYWYQQSLDQGLQFLIQYYNGEERAKGNILERFSAQQFPDLHSELNLSSLELGDSALYFCASSVGGPSYEQYFGPGTRLTVT.

V is TRBV5-5 and J is TRBJ2-7; D call uncertain. This CDR3 has 15 amino acids. V was pared by 1 base and J by 3 bases, with 14 bases between. Germline CDR1 reads SGHKS; CDR2 reads YYEKEE (reference sequence). This CDR3 is CASSLFLGPRYEQYF. In DNA form, the CDR3 reads TGTGCCAGCAGCTTGTTTCTCGGCCCTCGCTACGAGCAGTACTTC.

This chain uses TRBV18 with TRBJ1-3; D is unresolved. Germline loops: CDR1 KGHSH, CDR2 LQKENI. This CDR3 spans 15 amino acids. Trimming left V 4 bases short and J 0 bases short, with 10 bases between. The CDR3 here is CASSRTVISGNTIYF. In nucleotides, the CDR3 is TGTGCCAGCTCACGGACGGTGATCTCTGGAAACACCATATATTTT.

This clonotype was counted only a few times. The rearrangement uses TRBV7-8 and TRBJ1-3; D is unresolved. The CDR3 sequence is 15 residues long. V lost 5 bases to trimming and J lost 3 bases, with 14 bases between them. Germline CDR1 and CDR2: SGHVS and FQNEAQ. CDR3 in amino acids: CASSPREGYGNTIYF. DNA for the CDR3: TGTGCCAGCAGCCCTCGCGAGGGATATGGAAACACCATATATTTT.

The table lists this clonotype with a few counts. This chain uses TRBV20-1 with TRBJ2-3; D call uncertain. The V gene's germline CDR1 is DFQATT and CDR2 SNEGSKA (reference sequence). CDR3 length: 11 amino acids. V lost 3 bases to trimming and J lost 6 bases, with 7 bases between them. The CDR3 spells CSASSGDTQYF. The CDR3, as DNA: TGCAGTGCTAGCTCCGGGGATACGCAGTATTTT.

This clonotype was recorded at least ten times. V and J are TRBV20-1 and TRBJ2-7, with TRBD2 matching 13 bases. With 6 bases clipped from V and 5 bases from J, the junction kept 7 bases outside the gene matches. Germline V gives CDR1 DFQATT, CDR2 SNEGSKA (reference sequence). The CDR3 has 14 amino acids. The CDR3 region is CSATKGTSGNEQYF. CDR3 coding DNA: TGCAGTGCCACCAAAGGGACTAGCGGGAACGAGCAGTACTTC.

This chain joins TRBV27 and TRBJ2-3; a weak D match, TRBD1 (6 bases). Germline V gene data show CDR1 as MNHEY and CDR2 as SMNVEV (reference sequence). Trimming pared 2 bases from V and 10 bases from J, leaving 13 bases between. There are 13 residues in the CDR3. CDR3 region: CASSLAITGPQYF. The CDR3 DNA is TGTGCCAGCAGTTTAGCCATAACAGGGCCGCAGTATTTT.

The V gene is TRBV9, the J gene TRBJ2-7, with 10 nucleotides matching TRBD2. V shed 0 bases, J shed 5 bases, and the junction held 8 bases outside the gene matches. In germline, CDR1 is SGDLS, CDR2 YYNGEE. The CDR3 sequence is 16 residues long. The CDR3 DNA is TGTGCCAGCAGCGTAGATGGGCTAGCGGGAGCCGACGAGCAGTACTTC. As protein: CASSVDGLAGADEQYF.

The chain joins TRBV20-1 to TRBJ2-3; D gene ambiguous. This CDR3 region has 13 residues. Germline V gene data show CDR1 as DFQATT and CDR2 as SNEGSKA (reference sequence). The ends were cut back, 2 bases at V and 2 bases at J, with 8 bases in the middle. CDR3 region: CSARRRNTDTQYF. CDR3 in DNA: TGCAGTGCTAGACGACGTAACACAGATACGCAGTATTTT.

This clonotype was seen more than once but under ten times. This sequence joins TRBV19 and TRBJ2-7, with 11 bases identical to TRBD2. The CDR3 contains 15 residues. Germline CDR1 reads LNHDA; CDR2 reads SQIVND (reference sequence). With V trimmed by 5 bases and J by 4 bases, 7 bases remained unmatched. Here the CDR3 DNA reads TGTGCCAGTAGTGACTCAAGACTAGCGGGATACGAGCAGTACTTC. The encoded protein is CASSDSRLAGYEQYF. The full variable domain, rest sourced from reference TRBV19 and TRBJ2-7, is DGGITQSPKYLFRKEGQNVTLSCEQNLNHDAMYWYRQDPGQGLRLIYYSQIVNDFQKGDIAEGYSVSREKKESFPLTVTSAQKNPTAFYLCASSDSRLAGYEQYFGPGTRLTVT.

This chain uses TRBV7-9 with TRBJ1-1; D ambiguous. Germline loops: CDR1 SEHNR, CDR2 FQNEAQ (reference sequence). The CDR3 runs to 14 residues. Trimming shortened V by 5 bases and J by 1 base, and 11 bases separated the two germline ends. The CDR3 region has the DNA TGTGCCAGCAGCCCCCCCCGAGGGAACACTGAAGCTTTCTTT. Protein sequence: CASSPPRGNTEAFF. Based on the CDR3 plus reference TRBV7-9 and TRBJ1-1, the full variable domain is DTGVSQNPRHKITKRGQNVTFRCDPISEHNRLYWYRQTLGQGPEFLTYFQNEAQLEKSRLLSDRFSAERPKGSFSTLEIQRTEQGDSAMYLCASSPPRGNTEAFFGQGTRLTVV.

The table lists this clonotype with a few counts. The rearrangement joins TRBV4-3 to TRBJ1-4; D call uncertain. CDR3 length: 14 amino acids. Germline loops: CDR1 LGHNA, CDR2 YSLEER. V shed 6 bases and J shed 7 bases, with 15 bases lying between them. In DNA form, the CDR3 reads TGCGCCAGCAGAAAAGGCGGGGAGGGTGAAAAACTGTTTTTT. Protein product: CASRKGGEGEKLFF.

This clonotype has just a few counts. The chain carries TRBV2 and TRBJ2-7, with 9 bases lining up with TRBD2. The CDR3 consists of 14 residues. Germline assignment: CDR1 SNHLY and CDR2 FYNNEI. The V segment lost 6 bases and the J segment 1 base; nucleotides outside the gene matches: 4. The CDR3 nucleotides are TGTGCCAGCAGCCTAGCGGGGCCATCCTACGAGCAGTACTTC. This sequence encodes CASSLAGPSYEQYF.

This clonotype was observed a few times. V is TRBV6-1 and J is TRBJ2-3; 10 bases align to TRBD2. The CDR3 sequence is 17 residues long. Germline CDR1 reads MNHNS; CDR2 reads SASEGT. V was clipped by 0 bases and J by 6 bases; unmatched bases: 9. CDR3 residues: CASSEARLAGVGDTQYF. The CDR3 DNA reads as TGTGCCAGCAGTGAAGCGCGGCTAGCGGGAGTGGGGGATACGCAGTATTTT.

This clonotype has more than one count but fewer than ten. The chain employs TRBV20-1 and TRBJ2-7; 7 bases fit TRBD1. The V segment lost 2 bases and the J segment 6 bases; nucleotides outside the gene matches: 13. CDR1 is DFQATT and CDR2 is SNEGSKA in the germline V gene (reference sequence). The CDR3 length is 15 residues. The DNA for the CDR3 is TGCAGTGCTAGAATCGATCCGACAGGGTCTGGCGAGCAGTACTTC. Translation gives CSARIDPTGSGEQYF.

V usage is TRBV5-6 and J usage is TRBJ2-7; D is perhaps TRBD2 (6 bases). The V gene's germline CDR1 is SGHDT and CDR2 YYEEEE. V was pared by 6 bases and J by 2 bases, with 15 bases between. The CDR3 has 14 residues. The CDR3 DNA follows: TGTGCCAGCACGCGGACTATTCAGACCTACGAGCAGTACTTC. Residues: CASTRTIQTYEQYF.

This clonotype came up a few times. The V gene is TRBV14, the J gene TRBJ2-1, with 9 bases identical to TRBD1. From germline, CDR1 is SGHDN and CDR2 FVKESK. The CDR3 contains 14 residues. The V segment lost 4 bases and the J segment 6 bases; nucleotides outside the gene matches: 4. CDR3 DNA sequence: TGTGCCAGCAGCCGCCGGGACAGGGCCAATGAGCAGTTCTTC. This encodes CASSRRDRANEQFF.

The rearrangement uses TRBV11-1 and TRBJ2-3; D may be TRBD2 (6 bases). V was cut by 4 bases and J by 0 bases, with 11 bases left in between. Germline V gene sequence: CDR1 SGHAT, CDR2 FQDESV (reference sequence). The CDR3 extends over 15 amino acids. CDR3 protein: CASSYGAGSTDTQYF. CDR3 bases: TGTGCCAGCAGCTATGGAGCGGGCAGCACAGATACGCAGTATTTT.

This clonotype was seen more than once but under ten times. The chain uses TRBV5-1 and TRBJ2-7; weak D call: TRBD1 (5 bases). Germline lookup yields CDR1 SGHRS and CDR2 YFSETQ. V was clipped by 4 bases and J by 2 bases, with 16 bases between them. The CDR3 length is 15 residues. The CDR3 region is CASSLGAVPTYEQYF. CDR3 in DNA: TGCGCCAGCAGCCTAGGGGCAGTGCCAACCTACGAGCAGTACTTC.

This clonotype was counted many times. This chain links TRBV6-5 with TRBJ2-5; D call uncertain. The CDR3 runs 14 residues. Trimming took 2 bases from V and 4 from J, leaving 11 bases between them. Germline CDR1 is MNHEY and CDR2 is SVGAGI. The CDR3 region has the DNA TGTGCCAGCAGTTACCCTTCTAGGCCAGAGACCCAGTACTTC. It encodes CASSYPSRPETQYF.

This clonotype was seen just once. The chain has TRBV30 and TRBJ1-1; D possibly corresponds to TRBD1 (5 bases). The V end lost 4 bases, the J end lost 4 bases, and 7 bases lay between the germline ends. CDR3 length: 11 amino acids. CDR1 and CDR2 from the germline V gene are GTSNPN and SVGIG (reference sequence). The CDR3: CAWKGPTEAFF. The CDR3, as DNA: TGTGCCTGGAAGGGGCCCACTGAAGCTTTCTTT. The full variable domain, rest sourced from reference TRBV30 and TRBJ1-1, is SQTIHQWPATLVQPVGSPLSLECTVEGTSNPNLYWYRQAAGRGLQLLFYSVGIGQISSEVPQNLSASRPQDRQFILSSKKLLLSDSGFYLCAWKGPTEAFFGQGTRLTVV.

This clonotype has just one count. This may be a read error, as it is one base from a much larger clone. The rearrangement uses TRBV6-4 and TRBJ2-3; D gene uncertain. Germline V lookup: CDR1 MRHNA, CDR2 SNTAGT. This CDR3 spans 14 amino acids. CDR3: CASSDSNSPDSQYF. In DNA, the CDR3 is TGTGCCAGCAGTGACTCGAATTCTCCAGATTCGCAGTATTTT.

Ten or more counts support this clonotype. Just one base apart from a much larger clone, this may be a read error. This is likely a read error, given that the CDR3 carries no conserved phenylalanine or tryptophan at its end. The chain couples TRBV4-1 to TRBJ2-5; unclear D gene. CDR3 length: 16 residues. The V end lost 3 bases, the J end lost 0 bases, and 14 bases lay between the germline ends. Germline-derived CDR1 and CDR2 are MGHRA and YSYEKL. This CDR3 reads CASSHSGGYDQETQYL. Here the CDR3 DNA reads TGCGCCAGCAGCCACTCGGGCGGCTACGACCAAGAGACCCAGTACTTA.

This clonotype was seen a handful of times. The chain employs TRBV23-1 and TRBJ2-2; 11 nucleotides line up with TRBD2. TRBV23-1 is recorded as an ORF, its role being uncertain. The CDR3 totals 19 residues. Trimming cost V 1 base and J 4 bases; bases outside gene matches: 11. CDR3 residues: CASSQFRLAGLTATGELFF. CDR3 DNA: TGCGCCAGCAGTCAATTTAGACTAGCGGGACTTACGGCCACCGGGGAGCTGTTTTTT.

This rearrangement joins TRBV29-1 to TRBJ2-1; 12 bases match TRBD2. Germline V gene lookup returns CDR1 SQVTM and CDR2 ANQGSEA. The CDR3 contains 15 residues. V was clipped by 2 bases and J by 8 bases; unmatched bases: 7. CDR3 DNA sequence: TGCAGCGTTGAAAATCGACTAGCGGGAGTCGATGAGCAGTTCTTC. It translates to CSVENRLAGVDEQFF.